This section outlines one T cell receptor (beta chain) sequence together with its context. Germline CDR1 is SGHAT and CDR2 is FQNNGV. Trimming cost V 7 bases and J 1 base; bases outside gene matches: 6. This CDR3 has 16 residues. Measured with immunoSEQ multiplex PCR; TCRdb has only the in-frame clones, and not every one. The sample carries 47,000 or so clones, around 94% recorded once. These data belong to a study of T cell changes during pregnancy in multiple sclerosis. The chain recombines TRBV11-2 with TRBJ2-6; 8 bases line up with TRBD1. Sequenced material: CD4+ T cells from peripheral blood mononuclear cells, taken in the first trimester of pregnancy. This receptor was identified in a female donor with multiple sclerosis, enrolled in a pregnancy study. CDR3 residues: CASKLDRVSGANVLTF. The CDR3 nucleotides are TGTGCCAGCAAACTGGACAGGGTATCTGGGGCCAACGTCCTGACTTTC. Full variable domain (outside the CDR3, taken from reference TRBV11-2 and TRBJ2-6): EAGVAQSPRYKIIEKRQSVAFWCNPISGHATLYWYQQILGQGPKLLIQFQNNGVVDDSQLPKDRFSAERLKGVDSTLKIQPAKLEDSAVYLCASKLDRVSGANVLTFGAGSRLTVL.